These 25 T cell receptor beta chains were all obtained from the same sample, sequenced in a study of cytomegalovirus exposure and HLA in healthy donors. Primers included in the PCR were 60 Vbeta and 13 Jbeta primers. Data came from immunoSEQ multiplex PCR; TCRdb stores just in-frame clones and leaves some out. The sample has about 83,000 clones; around 79% are singletons. Sequencing used PBMCs. The origin of the receptors is a man aged 18-30 years in good health and CMV-seropositive.

The rearrangement links TRBV5-4 to TRBJ2-5; tentatively, D is TRBD2 (6 bases). Germline V CDR1 and CDR2: SGHNT, YYREEE (reference sequence). CDR3 length: 15 residues. Deletions cut 6 bases from V and 0 bases from J, with 15 bases between. The DNA of the CDR3 is TGTGCCAGCACGCCGGAGGGTATTAACCAAGAGACCCAGTACTTC. Encoded protein: CASTPEGINQETQYF.

The J gene is TRBJ2-1, the V gene TRBV7-3; the D is unclear. CDR1 and CDR2 (germline): SGHTA, FQGTGA. V dropped 4 bases and J dropped 1 base, with 5 bases sitting between them. This CDR3 is built from 13 residues. The CDR3 reads CASSSPSYNEQFF. The CDR3, as DNA: TGTGCCAGCAGCTCCCCTTCCTACAATGAGCAGTTCTTC.

V and J are TRBV7-9 and TRBJ2-7; D gene ambiguous. The CDR3 contains 14 residues. V shed 0 bases and J shed 0 bases, with 6 bases lying between them. Germline V lookup: CDR1 SEHNR, CDR2 FQNEAQ (reference sequence). CDR3 coding DNA: TGTGCCAGCAGCTTAGCAGCCAACTCCTACGAGCAGTACTTC. This encodes CASSLAANSYEQYF. Drawing the rest from reference TRBV7-9 and TRBJ2-7, the complete variable domain is DTGVSQNPRHKITKRGQNVTFRCDPISEHNRLYWYRQTLGQGPEFLTYFQNEAQLEKSRLLSDRFSAERPKGSFSTLEIQRTEQGDSAMYLCASSLAANSYEQYFGPGTRLTVT.

By sample fraction, this clone is medium-sized. V and J are TRBV5-6 and TRBJ2-7; TRBD2 matches at 9 bases. CDR1 and CDR2 from the germline V gene are SGHDT and YYEEEE. The CDR3 is 13 residues long. V was pared by 4 bases and J by 6 bases, with 5 bases of the junction left unmatched. CDR3 in amino acids: CASSGGTSSEQYF. The CDR3 region has the DNA TGTGCCAGCAGCGGGGGGACTAGCAGCGAGCAGTACTTC.

The table lists this clone with a few counts. The V and J genes are TRBV6-1 and TRBJ1-5; D is ambiguous. Germline CDR1 MNHNS, CDR2 SASEGT. This CDR3 region has 13 residues. With 4 bases removed from V and 5 bases from J, the gap between germline ends came to 9 bases. The CDR3 loop reads CASSVGAYQPQHF. The CDR3 nucleotides read TGTGCCAGCAGTGTCGGTGCTTATCAGCCCCAGCATTTT.

This chain joins TRBV7-8 and TRBJ1-1, with a tentative D call TRBD1 (6 bases). The V end lost 5 bases, the J end lost 1 base, and 17 bases lay between the germline ends. The CDR3 contains 16 residues. Germline lookup yields CDR1 SGHVS and CDR2 FQNEAQ. CDR3 sequence reads: CASSPEHRVGNTEAFF. The CDR3 DNA sequence: TGTGCCAGCAGCCCTGAACACAGGGTGGGGAACACTGAAGCTTTCTTT.

CDR3: CASSPTGTNQPQHF. Written as DNA, the CDR3 is TGTGCCAGCAGCCCGACAGGGACCAATCAGCCCCAGCATTTT. V gene TRBV25-1 combines with J gene TRBJ1-5; 7 positions match TRBD1. The CDR3 totals 14 residues. Trimming at V came to 6 bases and at J to 3 bases, leaving 5 bases not matched to a gene. The V gene's germline CDR1 is MGHDK and CDR2 SYGVNS.

This clone was found a few times. Other DNA sequences in this specimen translate into the identical CDR3. The CDR3 DNA follows: TGCAGCGTTGGGCGCGGGGGTTCCTACGAGCAGTACTTC. This gives the protein CSVGRGGSYEQYF. This chain connects TRBV29-1 to TRBJ2-7, with 7 bases fitting TRBD2. With 4 bases clipped from V and 1 base from J, the junction kept 4 bases outside the gene matches. CDR1 is SQVTM, CDR2 ANQGSEA, per germline. This CDR3 contains 13 residues.

DNA for the CDR3: TGTGCCAGCAGTGAAGAGACCCCGGGAGGGGAGACCCAGTACTTC. It encodes CASSEETPGGETQYF. This rearrangement joins TRBV2 to TRBJ2-5, with TRBD2 matching 8 bases. This CDR3 has 15 residues. The germline gives CDR1 SNHLY, CDR2 FYNNEI. Trimming at V came to 1 base and at J to 5 bases, leaving 6 bases not matched to a gene.

This clone showed up just a few times. The V and J genes are TRBV18 and TRBJ1-3; perhaps TRBD1 as D (6 bases). The CDR3 is made up of 15 amino acids. The V gene lost 3 bases and the J gene lost 4 bases, with 13 bases spanning the gap. Germline V gene sequence: CDR1 KGHSH, CDR2 LQKENI. Here the CDR3 DNA reads TGTGCCAGCTCACCGGCAGGGGCTATCGGAAACACCATATATTTT. Translation: CASSPAGAIGNTIYF.

CDR3 protein: CASSSGDRLYGYTF. The CDR3 DNA sequence: TGTGCCAGCAGTTCCGGGGACAGGCTCTATGGCTACACCTTC. This chain connects TRBV13 to TRBJ1-2, with TRBD1 matching 8 bases. CDR1 is PRHDT, CDR2 FYEKMQ, per germline (reference sequence). The CDR3 consists of 14 residues. Trimming took 6 bases from V and 4 from J; bases not matched to a gene: 7.

This chain links TRBV18 with TRBJ1-3; D unclear. V was clipped by 4 bases and J by 0 bases, with 13 bases between them. The length of the CDR3 is 16 residues. CDR1 KGHSH and CDR2 LQKENI come from the germline V gene. CDR3 coding DNA: TGTGCCAGCTCACTATCGACAATAAACTCTGGAAACACCATATATTTT. It specifies CASSLSTINSGNTIYF.

The chain links TRBV7-9 to TRBJ2-3; 7 bases agree with TRBD2. CDR1 SEHNR and CDR2 FQNEAQ come from the germline V gene (reference sequence). This CDR3 is built from 16 residues. V shed 4 bases and J 1 base; nucleotides not matched to a gene: 8. The CDR3: CASSSQILAGTDTQYF. For the CDR3, the DNA is TGTGCCAGCAGCTCGCAAATTCTAGCGGGCACAGATACGCAGTATTTT.

The chain combines TRBV4-1 with TRBJ1-3, with a weak D call TRBD1 (5 bases). The CDR3 runs to 17 residues. With 4 bases removed from V and 7 bases from J, the gap between germline ends came to 23 bases. The germline gives CDR1 MGHRA, CDR2 YSYEKL. In DNA, the CDR3 is TGCGCCAGCAGCCGAGATCGGGGAGGGGCTATCGGGAACACCATATATTTT. Translation gives CASSRDRGGAIGNTIYF.

The chain joins TRBV7-9 to TRBJ2-5, with 8 bases matching TRBD1. Trimming at V came to 7 bases and at J to 3 bases, leaving 4 bases not matched to a gene. This CDR3 has 13 amino acids. Germline V lookup: CDR1 SEHNR, CDR2 FQNEAQ (reference sequence). CDR3 region: CASKATGEETQYF. The CDR3 region has the DNA TGTGCCAGCAAGGCGACAGGGGAAGAGACCCAGTACTTC.

This clone has more than one count but fewer than ten. V and J are TRBV6-5 and TRBJ1-4, with TRBD1 as a possible D gene (6 bases). Germline CDR1 MNHEY, CDR2 SVGAGI. The length of the CDR3 is 14 residues. Trimming removed 6 bases at V and 7 bases at J, with 15 bases between. In DNA, the CDR3 is TGTGCCAGCAGACAGGGACTAGCGAGTGAAAAACTGTTTTTT. The encoded protein is CASRQGLASEKLFF.

V is TRBV14 and J is TRBJ2-2; possible D gene TRBD2, 5 bases. This CDR3 comprises 15 residues. The V end lost 3 bases, the J end lost 4 bases, and 12 bases lay between the germline ends. Germline lookup yields CDR1 SGHDN and CDR2 FVKESK. The CDR3 sequence: CASSHLAGGTGELFF. The CDR3 DNA reads as TGTGCCAGCAGCCATTTGGCGGGTGGCACCGGGGAGCTGTTTTTT.

This clone was seen just once. The CDR3 bases are TGTGCCAGCAGCGTAAGGCGGGATTACAATGAGCAGTTCTTC. Translating it yields CASSVRRDYNEQFF. The chain links TRBV9 to TRBJ2-1; perhaps TRBD2 as D (6 bases). The CDR3 length is 14 residues. The germline V and J ends were trimmed by 1 base and 4 bases, with 9 bases remaining between them. Germline V CDR1 and CDR2: SGDLS, YYNGEE.

The chain links TRBV5-5 to TRBJ1-5; D gene unclear. The CDR3 length is 13 residues. V lost 4 bases and J 0 bases, leaving 5 bases between the germline ends. CDR1 is SGHKS, CDR2 YYEKEE, per germline (reference sequence). CDR3 residues: CASSRDSNQPQHF. CDR3 nucleotides: TGTGCCAGCAGCCGCGATAGCAATCAGCCCCAGCATTTT. The full variable domain, in which reference TRBV5-5 and TRBJ1-5 provide the parts outside the CDR3, is DAGVTQSPTHLIKTRGQQVTLRCSPISGHKSVSWYQQVLGQGPQFIFQYYEKEERGRGNFPDRFSARQFPNYSSELNVNALLLGDSALYLCASSRDSNQPQHFGDGTRLSIL.

The CDR3 spells CARWGLVSYNEQFF. CDR3 bases: TGTGCCAGATGGGGACTAGTTTCCTACAATGAGCAGTTCTTC. This chain uses TRBV11-3 with TRBJ2-1; 8 bases line up with TRBD2. There are 14 residues in the CDR3. The germline V gene encodes CDR1 SGHNT and CDR2 YENEEA. Trimming removed 9 bases from V and 1 base from J; junction bases left unmatched: 5.

This clone was detected only once. J is TRBJ2-3 and V is TRBV14, with 7 bases that match TRBD1. CDR3 length: 15 amino acids. CDR1 is SGHDN, CDR2 FVKESK, per germline. Trimming removed 1 base from V and 2 bases from J; junction bases left unmatched: 3. CDR3 bases: TGTGCCAGCAGCCAAGTAGGGGGCTTCACAGATACGCAGTATTTT. The encoded protein is CASSQVGGFTDTQYF.

This chain connects TRBV7-3 to TRBJ1-1; 8 bases are shared with TRBD1. V was pared by 4 bases and J by 5 bases, with 12 bases of the junction left unmatched. The V gene's germline CDR1 is SGHTA and CDR2 FQGTGA. This CDR3 is built from 16 residues. DNA of the CDR3: TGTGCCAGCAGCTCCCCGGTTGCAGGGGGCGGAACTGAAGCTTTCTTT. Translation gives CASSSPVAGGGTEAFF.

This chain connects TRBV6-5 to TRBJ2-7, with 8 bases identical to TRBD2. In germline, CDR1 is MNHEY, CDR2 SVGAGI. The CDR3 length is 15 residues. The V gene end was trimmed by 6 bases and the J gene end by 6 bases; junction bases not matched to a gene: 13. The chain's CDR3 is CASSSLSGIRSEQYF. For the CDR3, the DNA is TGTGCCAGCAGCTCCCTTAGCGGGATTCGGTCCGAGCAGTACTTC.

This clone was observed a handful of times. This chain links TRBV10-1 with TRBJ2-7; TRBD2 aligns across 8 bases. The CDR3 totals 13 residues. Germline CDR1 and CDR2: WNHNN and SYGVQD (reference sequence). The junction had 8 bases not matched to a gene; V was cut back by 6 bases and J by 7 bases. The CDR3 loop is CASRRTSPGEQYF. CDR3 DNA sequence: TGCGCCAGCAGGAGGACTAGCCCGGGTGAGCAGTACTTC.

The chain uses TRBV2 and TRBJ1-2; perhaps TRBD1 as D (6 bases). CDR1 and CDR2 from the germline V gene are SNHLY and FYNNEI. The V and J ends lost 5 bases and 7 bases respectively, with 20 bases between them. The CDR3 totals 15 residues. CDR3 sequence: CASSRQVPYFGGYTF. CDR3 nucleotides: TGTGCCAGCAGTCGACAGGTACCCTACTTTGGTGGCTACACCTTC.